The 27 T cell receptor beta chains in this list originate from one sample, sequenced in a study of beta chain features in type 1 diabetes. Sequencing targeted expressed TCRB transcripts, as all isolated RNA had been reverse transcribed. The protocol was immunoSEQ multiplex PCR, while the TCRdb copy is restricted to in-frame clones and leaves out a portion. The table has around 600,000 clones, around 11% seen once; the top ten hold more than 0.095%. Notes on the study in general: Type 1 diabetes patients showed a moderate but significant shortening of TCRB CDR3s in all four CD4+ subsets.

For these TCRs, the target antigens are not known. The sequencing input was naive CD4+ T cells from blood. The receptors come from a man under 40 with type 1 diabetes.

The chain recombines TRBV5-1 with TRBJ1-2; 7 bases match TRBD1. The CDR3 is made up of 13 amino acids. Germline assignment: CDR1 SGHRS and CDR2 YFSETQ. With 2 bases clipped from V and 3 bases from J, the junction kept 1 base outside the gene matches. CDR3 protein: CASSFTGDYGYTF. CDR3 DNA sequence: TGCGCCAGCAGCTTCACAGGGGACTATGGCTACACCTTC.

This clone has only a few counts. The chain joins TRBV6-6 to TRBJ2-2, with D tentatively TRBD2 (6 bases). The CDR3 extends over 16 amino acids. V shed 6 bases and J shed 6 bases, with 20 bases lying between them. Germline values: CDR1 MNHNY, CDR2 SVGAGI (reference sequence). The CDR3 DNA sequence: TGTGCCAGCAGCTCCGGAGGAGGGTTAGGCGCCGGGGAGCTGTTTTTT. This encodes CASSSGGGLGAGELFF.

This chain connects TRBV28 to TRBJ2-7, with 10 bases lining up with TRBD1. There are 14 residues in the CDR3. J lost 7 bases, V lost 6 bases, and 9 bases had no gene match. Germline assignment: CDR1 MDHEN and CDR2 SYDVKM. Here the CDR3 reads CASRVPGQGLEQYF. The CDR3 DNA reads TGTGCCAGCAGGGTCCCGGGACAGGGGCTAGAGCAGTACTTC.

This clone occurred a few times. The V and J genes are TRBV5-1 and TRBJ1-5; D remains unclear. The germline V and J ends were trimmed by 4 bases and 0 bases, with 5 bases remaining between them. Germline values: CDR1 SGHRS, CDR2 YFSETQ. The CDR3 totals 13 residues. CDR3 sequence reads: CASSPYSNQPQHF. The CDR3 nucleotides are TGCGCCAGCAGCCCGTATAGCAATCAGCCCCAGCATTTT.

In this sample, this clone turned up a few times. Written as DNA, the CDR3 is TGTGCCAGCAGTTTAATCGGGGCAGGGGGTGCCCCGGGGGGCTACACCTTC. Translating gives CASSLIGAGGAPGGYTF. The chain has TRBV28 and TRBJ1-2, with 7 bases fitting TRBD1. Per germline, CDR1 MDHEN and CDR2 SYDVKM. This CDR3 region has 17 residues. Trimming cost V 2 bases and J 8 bases; bases outside gene matches: 17.

The chain joins TRBV6-4 to TRBJ2-1; D unclear. Germline values: CDR1 MRHNA, CDR2 SNTAGT. The CDR3 extends over 15 amino acids. The ends were cut back, 5 bases at V and 0 bases at J, with 11 bases in the middle. The DNA for the CDR3 is TGTGCCAGCAGTTTCGCATGGGGCTCCTACAATGAGCAGTTCTTC. As protein: CASSFAWGSYNEQFF.

The chain links TRBV7-2 to TRBJ2-5, with TRBD1 as a possible D gene (5 bases). The CDR3 spans 14 residues. Trimming left V 4 bases short and J 7 bases short, with 16 bases between. CDR1 SGHTA and CDR2 FQGNSA come from the germline V gene. CDR3 nucleotides: TGTGCCAGCAGCTACCTACGCCTTCAGGGGACCCAGTACTTC. Encoded protein: CASSYLRLQGTQYF.

The V gene is TRBV7-9, the J gene TRBJ2-5, with 12 nucleotides matching TRBD2. After removal of 6 bases from V and 4 bases from J, the junction contained 6 bases not matched to a gene. Per the germline V gene, CDR1 is SEHNR and CDR2 is FQNEAQ (reference sequence). The length of the CDR3 is 15 residues. CDR3 coding DNA: TGTGCCAGCAGACCCGGACTAGCGGGGAGAGAGACCCAGTACTTC. It translates to CASRPGLAGRETQYF.

This chain uses TRBV19 with TRBJ1-1; D gene ambiguous. V was pared by 6 bases and J by 1 base, with 12 bases between. The CDR3 extends over 14 amino acids. The V gene's germline CDR1 is LNHDA and CDR2 SQIVND (reference sequence). CDR3 in DNA: TGTGCCAGTAGATCGGGCACCGCGAACACTGAAGCTTTCTTT. Translating it yields CASRSGTANTEAFF.

V usage is TRBV10-3 and J usage is TRBJ2-7; perhaps D is TRBD1 or TRBD2 (5 bases each). Trimming shortened V by 10 bases and J by 5 bases, and 15 bases separated the two germline ends. Germline lookup yields CDR1 ENHRY and CDR2 SYGVKD. This CDR3 region has 12 residues. CDR3 coding DNA: TGTGCCACCGGGATGGGGCCAGACGAGCAGTACTTC. Translation: CATGMGPDEQYF.

The table lists this clone with a few counts. The chain has TRBV11-3 and TRBJ1-2; D gene uncertain. V dropped 3 bases and J dropped 4 bases, with 12 bases sitting between them. Germline V lookup: CDR1 SGHNT, CDR2 YENEEA. CDR3 length equals 14 residues. In nucleotides, the CDR3 is TGTGCCAGCAGCTTCTCTGGGGAGGGCTATGGCTACACCTTC. It specifies CASSFSGEGYGYTF.

This clone was counted only a few times. This rearrangement joins TRBV20-1 to TRBJ2-5; D unclear. This CDR3 region has 11 residues. The germline V gene has CDR1 DFQATT and CDR2 SNEGSKA (reference sequence). Trimming removed 7 bases at V and 4 bases at J, with 10 bases between. The CDR3 sequence is CSEGNRETQYF. In DNA form, the CDR3 reads TGCAGTGAGGGTAATCGAGAGACCCAGTACTTC.

This clone was observed a handful of times. This chain links TRBV19 with TRBJ2-3; the match to TRBD1 covers 12 bases. Germline loops: CDR1 LNHDA, CDR2 SQIVND (reference sequence). J gave up 5 bases and V 6 bases, and 6 bases lay outside the gene matches. This CDR3 is 15 amino acids long. This CDR3 is CASSQGQGAGDTQYF. DNA for the CDR3: TGTGCCAGTAGCCAGGGACAGGGGGCCGGAGATACGCAGTATTTT.

This clone has just a few counts. J is TRBJ2-2 and V is TRBV5-1; D remains unclear. CDR1 SGHRS and CDR2 YFSETQ come from the germline V gene. Trimming pared 6 bases from V and 7 bases from J, leaving 10 bases between. The CDR3 contains 12 residues. The CDR3 DNA follows: TGCGCCAGCAAGGTGGATAGCGGGGAGCTGTTTTTT. Protein product: CASKVDSGELFF.

Notes on this clone: This CDR3 is also generated by other DNA sequences in the sample. DNA of the CDR3: TGTGCCAGCAGCCAAGAATACCTACGGGAGCAGTACTTC. It translates to CASSQEYLREQYF. The genes are TRBV14 and TRBJ2-7; D remains ambiguous. This CDR3 comprises 13 residues. In germline, CDR1 is SGHDN, CDR2 FVKESK. V was cut by 0 bases and J by 7 bases, with 10 bases left in between. The variable domain in full, with the rest retrieved from reference TRBV14 and TRBJ2-7, is EAGVTQFPSHSVIEKGQTVTLRCDPISGHDNLYWYRRVMGKEIKFLLHFVKESKQDESGMPNNRFLAERTGGTYSTLKVQPAELEDSGVYFCASSQEYLREQYFGPGTRLTVT.

The chain is built from TRBV6-5 and TRBJ1-2; D ambiguous. The V end was cut by 8 bases, the J end by 9 bases, with 19 bases between. The CDR3 is 13 residues long. Germline CDR1 and CDR2: MNHEY and SVGAGI. Here the CDR3 reads CASAKRQEPRYTF. CDR3 in DNA: TGTGCCAGCGCCAAACGGCAGGAGCCTCGCTACACCTTC.

This clone was counted a few times. The chain combines TRBV7-9 with TRBJ2-1, with 8 bases matching TRBD1. V was clipped by 0 bases and J by 3 bases; unmatched bases: 4. Germline-derived CDR1 and CDR2 are SEHNR and FQNEAQ (reference sequence). The CDR3 loop spans 16 amino acids. The CDR3 DNA reads TGTGCCAGCAGCTTAGCTCAGGGGGCAGGCTACAATGAGCAGTTCTTC. It is translated as CASSLAQGAGYNEQFF.

The chain combines TRBV7-9 with TRBJ2-6; no reliable D call. This CDR3 comprises 19 residues. Trimming removed 5 bases at V and 2 bases at J, with 22 bases between. The germline gives CDR1 SEHNR, CDR2 FQNEAQ (reference sequence). Here the CDR3 DNA reads TGTGCCAGCAGCGGTCGCGGCAGGAAATCTTACCCTGGGGCCAACGTCCTGACTTTC. Its translation: CASSGRGRKSYPGANVLTF. The full variable domain, its missing parts supplied by reference TRBV7-9 and TRBJ2-6, is DTGVSQNPRHKITKRGQNVTFRCDPISEHNRLYWYRQTLGQGPEFLTYFQNEAQLEKSRLLSDRFSAERPKGSFSTLEIQRTEQGDSAMYLCASSGRGRKSYPGANVLTFGAGSRLTVL.

As regards this clone: Its ends do not fully match the called genes, so a read error is possible. The genes are TRBV2 and TRBJ1-2; 7 bases are shared with TRBD1. The CDR3 spans 10 residues. The germline gives CDR1 SNHLY, CDR2 FYNNEI. The CDR3 region is CASSEGTASF. The CDR3 DNA follows: TGTGCCAGCAGTGAGGGGACAGCTAGCTTC.

The chain recombines TRBV19 with TRBJ1-2, with D perhaps matching TRBD1 (5 bases). The CDR3 has 12 residues. Trimming stripped 3 bases from V and 6 bases from J, with 8 bases between. The germline V gene encodes CDR1 LNHDA and CDR2 SQIVND (reference sequence). CDR3 nucleotides: TGTGCCAGTAGTATGAGAGGGGATGGCTACACCTTC. It translates to CASSMRGDGYTF.

The V call is TRBV15, the J call TRBJ1-1, with D tentatively TRBD1 (6 bases). The CDR3 length is 13 residues. Trimming cost V 5 bases and J 2 bases, with 9 bases left between them. In germline, CDR1 is LNHNV, CDR2 YYDKDF (reference sequence). The CDR3 is CATSLQGNTEAFF. The CDR3 coding sequence is TGTGCCACCAGCCTACAGGGAAACACTGAAGCTTTCTTT.

A few counts support this clone. The chain links TRBV7-9 to TRBJ1-2; TRBD1 aligns across 7 bases. Per the germline V gene, CDR1 is SEHNR and CDR2 is FQNEAQ (reference sequence). V dropped 4 bases and J dropped 7; count of bases not matched to a gene: 15. This CDR3 has 16 residues. The CDR3 reads CASSSHARQGEGGYTF. For the CDR3, the DNA is TGTGCCAGCAGCTCACACGCCAGACAGGGAGAGGGTGGCTACACCTTC. The variable domain in full, with the rest retrieved from reference TRBV7-9 and TRBJ1-2, is DTGVSQNPRHKITKRGQNVTFRCDPISEHNRLYWYRQTLGQGPEFLTYFQNEAQLEKSRLLSDRFSAERPKGSFSTLEIQRTEQGDSAMYLCASSSHARQGEGGYTFGSGTRLTVV.

The V gene is TRBV19, the J gene TRBJ2-3; 7 bases fit TRBD2. J gave up 3 bases and V 6 bases, and 9 bases lay outside the gene matches. CDR1 is LNHDA, CDR2 SQIVND, per germline (reference sequence). The CDR3 has 15 residues. The CDR3 DNA reads as TGTGCCAGTAGCTCGGGGGAGGGAGGAACAGATACGCAGTATTTT. Translating gives CASSSGEGGTDTQYF.

This clone has more than one count but fewer than ten. The chain is built from TRBV19 and TRBJ2-7, with D perhaps assigned TRBD1 or TRBD2 (6 bases each). The germline V gene encodes CDR1 LNHDA and CDR2 SQIVND (reference sequence). CDR3 length equals 13 residues. Trimming removed 10 bases at V and 2 bases at J, with 15 bases between. CDR3: CATGDLPTYEQYF. CDR3 coding DNA: TGTGCCACAGGGGACTTACCGACCTACGAGCAGTACTTC.

This clone was seen more than once but under ten times. This rearrangement joins TRBV29-1 to TRBJ2-3; D remains ambiguous. The CDR3 extends over 13 amino acids. Germline V CDR1 and CDR2: SQVTM, ANQGSEA. With 6 bases removed from V and 7 bases from J, the gap between germline ends came to 17 bases. The CDR3 DNA sequence: TGCAGCGTAAGGCTGCTACACAAAAATACGCAGTATTTT. Its protein is CSVRLLHKNTQYF.

The chain joins TRBV5-1 to TRBJ1-1, with D possibly matching TRBD1 (6 bases). Deletions cut 4 bases from V and 5 bases from J, with 9 bases between. The CDR3 length is 12 residues. Per the germline V gene, CDR1 is SGHRS and CDR2 is YFSETQ. In DNA form, the CDR3 reads TGCGCCAGCAGCCCCAGGGGAACTGAAGCTTTCTTT. It is translated as CASSPRGTEAFF. The full variable domain, its missing parts supplied by reference TRBV5-1 and TRBJ1-1, is KAGVTQTPRYLIKTRGQQVTLSCSPISGHRSVSWYQQTPGQGLQFLFEYFSETQRNKGNFPGRFSGRQFSNSRSEMNVSTLELGDSALYLCASSPRGTEAFFGQGTRLTVV.

J is TRBJ2-4 and V is TRBV27; D remains ambiguous. Germline values: CDR1 MNHEY, CDR2 SMNVEV (reference sequence). CDR3 length equals 14 residues. Trimming took off 4 bases at V and 1 base at J, with 8 bases between the two ends. The CDR3: CASSSSSAKNIQYF. The CDR3 DNA follows: TGTGCCAGCAGTTCATCCTCCGCCAAAAACATTCAGTACTTC.